The sequence of this T cell receptor beta chain was determined in a study of graft-versus-host responses after intestinal transplantation. Overall study context: All recipients were transplanted with multivisceral, liver-intestinal, or isolated intestinal grafts. All of the recipients had induction that used anti-thymocyte globulin, then tacrolimus and steroids for three to four years.

Clones were read by immunoSEQ multiplex PCR, and TCRdb kept only the in-frame ones, dropping some. The data show some 130,000 clones, with 85% to 95% seen just once and more than 2.5% held by the top ten. Findings and limits, study-wide: Recipient-marrow GvH clones were detected, some having first appeared in ileum or blood.

A word on this clone: Its antigen is still unknown.

The starting material was unstimulated CD8+ T cells sorted from spleen or lymph node cells, obtained before intestinal transplant. The TCR sequence derives from a human donor who received an intestinal transplant.

The CDR3 reads CASSYEEGGGDQYF. CDR3 sequence (DNA): TGTGCCAGCAGTTACGAGGAAGGGGGCGGAGACCAGTACTTC. The rearrangement links TRBV6-5 to TRBJ2-5, with TRBD1 matching 7 bases. CDR3 length: 14 amino acids. V was pared by 2 bases and J by 10 bases, with 10 bases of the junction left unmatched. Germline V CDR1 and CDR2: MNHEY, SVGAGI.